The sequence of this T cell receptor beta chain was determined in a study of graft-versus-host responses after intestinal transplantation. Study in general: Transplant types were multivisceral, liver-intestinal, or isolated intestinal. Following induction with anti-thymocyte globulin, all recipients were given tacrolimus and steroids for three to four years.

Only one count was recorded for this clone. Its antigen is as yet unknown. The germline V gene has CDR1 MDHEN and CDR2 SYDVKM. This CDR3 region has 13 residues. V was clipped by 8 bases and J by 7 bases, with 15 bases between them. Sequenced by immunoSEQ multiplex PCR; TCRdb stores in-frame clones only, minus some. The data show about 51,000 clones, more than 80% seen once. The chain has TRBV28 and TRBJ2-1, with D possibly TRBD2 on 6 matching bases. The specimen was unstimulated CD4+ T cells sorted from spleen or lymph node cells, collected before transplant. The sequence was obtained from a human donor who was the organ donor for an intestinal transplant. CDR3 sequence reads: CASLSGTRNEQFF. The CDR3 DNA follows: TGTGCCAGCCTCTCCGGGACTCGAAATGAGCAGTTCTTC.